This passage covers 13 T cell receptor beta chains from one sample sequenced in a study of technical replicates of blood from a handful of donors. Profiled with immunoSEQ multiplex PCR; TCRdb holds only in-frame clones, not every one. The repertoire has some 50,000 clones, 94% of them found once; the top ten carry about 0.22%. Sequenced: T cells isolated from PBMCs. The receptors shown here come from a human donor in good health.

This rearrangement joins TRBV28 to TRBJ1-1; unclear D gene. The germline V gene encodes CDR1 MDHEN and CDR2 SYDVKM. V was cut by 4 bases and J by 5 bases, with 14 bases left in between. The CDR3 totals 14 residues. In DNA form, the CDR3 reads TGTGCCAGCAGTTCGGGAAACGGGGTAACTGAAGCTTTCTTT. It codes for CASSSGNGVTEAFF. Variable domain in full (rest from reference TRBV28 and TRBJ1-1): DVKVTQSSRYLVKRTGEKVFLECVQDMDHENMFWYRQDPGLGLRLIYFSYDVKMKEKGDIPEGYSVSREKKERFSLILESASTNQTSMYLCASSSGNGVTEAFFGQGTRLTVV.

CDR3 coding DNA: TGCGCCAGCAGCTTAGGGGAATGGAACACTGAAGCTTTCTTT. It yields the protein CASSLGEWNTEAFF. The chain has TRBV5-1 and TRBJ1-1, with a weak D call TRBD1 (5 bases). CDR1 is SGHRS, CDR2 YFSETQ, per germline. Trimming pared 2 bases from V and 1 base from J, leaving 9 bases between. The CDR3 runs to 14 residues.

This sequence joins TRBV5-4 and TRBJ2-1, with D perhaps TRBD2 (6 bases). V was clipped by 4 bases and J by 3 bases, with 14 bases between them. Germline loops: CDR1 SGHNT, CDR2 YYREEE (reference sequence). The CDR3 spans 15 residues. CDR3 region: CASSPGTRYYNEQFF. Written as DNA, the CDR3 is TGTGCCAGCAGCCCCGGGACTCGATACTACAATGAGCAGTTCTTC.

This clone was found once. Compared with germline, one end of the junction differs, possibly owing to a read error. The chain has TRBV11-2 and TRBJ2-5, with TRBD2 matching over 8 bases. CDR3 length: 13 residues. Germline V gene lookup returns CDR1 SGHAT and CDR2 FQNNGV. The CDR3: CASRLAGLETQYF. The DNA for the CDR3 is TGTGCCAGCAGGTTAGCGGGATTAGAGACCCAGTACTTC.

The CDR3 reads CASSYESGRGQFF. The CDR3 DNA is TGTGCCAGCAGTTACGAGAGCGGGAGGGGGCAGTTCTTC. This chain connects TRBV6-6 to TRBJ2-1; TRBD2 agrees at 10 bases. The germline gives CDR1 MNHNY, CDR2 SVGAGI (reference sequence). This CDR3 comprises 13 residues. V was pared by 2 bases and J by 12 bases, with 4 bases of the junction left unmatched.

The chain employs TRBV10-1 and TRBJ2-1; D remains ambiguous. Trimming removed 1 base at V and 0 bases at J, with 7 bases between. This CDR3 contains 15 residues. The germline CDR1 and CDR2 sequences are WNHNN and SYGVQD (reference sequence). CDR3 bases: TGCGCCAGCAGTGAGTGGAGTAGCTCCTACAATGAGCAGTTCTTC. Protein sequence: CASSEWSSSYNEQFF.

The V and J genes are TRBV28 and TRBJ1-4, with D unclear. This CDR3 has 14 amino acids. The V gene's germline CDR1 is MDHEN and CDR2 SYDVKM. V gave up 4 bases and J gave up 5 bases, with 11 bases separating them. The DNA for the CDR3 is TGTGCCAGCAGTTATCGGTTCGGGAATGAAAAACTGTTTTTT. Amino acids: CASSYRFGNEKLFF. The full variable domain, completed using reference TRBV28 and TRBJ1-4, is DVKVTQSSRYLVKRTGEKVFLECVQDMDHENMFWYRQDPGLGLRLIYFSYDVKMKEKGDIPEGYSVSREKKERFSLILESASTNQTSMYLCASSYRFGNEKLFFGSGTQLSVL.

CDR3 bases: TGTGCCAGCAGCTTAGGGATAGCGCGCTGGGCGGGTGGCACAGATACGCAGTATTTT. It encodes CASSLGIARWAGGTDTQYF. The chain combines TRBV11-3 with TRBJ2-3, with D perhaps matching TRBD2 (5 bases). Germline CDR1 and CDR2: SGHNT and YENEEA. The CDR3 is 19 amino acids. V was pared by 1 base and J by 1 base, with 21 bases between.

The chain uses TRBV9 and TRBJ2-1; D is uncertain. There are 14 residues in the CDR3. Germline loops: CDR1 SGDLS, CDR2 YYNGEE. Trimming pared 3 bases from V and 5 bases from J, leaving 12 bases between. CDR3 sequence (DNA): TGTGCCAGCAGCGGGAGCCCTACTCACAATGAGCAGTTCTTC. This gives the protein CASSGSPTHNEQFF.

The chain uses TRBV11-1 and TRBJ2-2; TRBD2 is a possible D gene (5 bases). CDR3 length: 13 amino acids. Trimming stripped 2 bases from V and 8 bases from J, with 9 bases between. Germline lookup yields CDR1 SGHAT and CDR2 FQDESV (reference sequence). CDR3 sequence: CASSLRERGELFF. CDR3 DNA: TGTGCCAGCAGCTTAAGGGAGAGGGGGGAGCTGTTTTTT.

This clone appeared once. This chain links TRBV13 with TRBJ2-7; D may be TRBD1 (6 bases). Germline values: CDR1 PRHDT, CDR2 FYEKMQ (reference sequence). The CDR3 totals 13 residues. Trimming stripped 6 bases from V and 6 bases from J, with 15 bases between. CDR3 protein: CASRTSGAGEQYF. CDR3 in DNA: TGTGCCAGCAGGACCTCAGGGGCGGGCGAGCAGTACTTC.

The chain couples TRBV7-9 to TRBJ1-1, with a weak D call TRBD1 (6 bases). From germline, CDR1 is SEHNR and CDR2 FQNEAQ (reference sequence). The CDR3 runs to 14 residues. Trimming pared 2 bases from V and 9 bases from J, leaving 16 bases between. CDR3 in amino acids: CASSLPGGQGKAFF. CDR3 DNA: TGTGCCAGCAGCTTACCTGGCGGGCAGGGGAAAGCTTTCTTT.

The chain links TRBV9 to TRBJ2-7; 7 bases fit TRBD2. The CDR3 contains 15 residues. Germline lookup yields CDR1 SGDLS and CDR2 YYNGEE. The V and J ends lost 5 bases and 3 bases, in that order; junction bases with no gene match: 11. Written as DNA, the CDR3 is TGTGCCAGCAGTGTAACCCCAGGGAGGGTCTACGAGCAGTACTTC. Translated, it gives CASSVTPGRVYEQYF.